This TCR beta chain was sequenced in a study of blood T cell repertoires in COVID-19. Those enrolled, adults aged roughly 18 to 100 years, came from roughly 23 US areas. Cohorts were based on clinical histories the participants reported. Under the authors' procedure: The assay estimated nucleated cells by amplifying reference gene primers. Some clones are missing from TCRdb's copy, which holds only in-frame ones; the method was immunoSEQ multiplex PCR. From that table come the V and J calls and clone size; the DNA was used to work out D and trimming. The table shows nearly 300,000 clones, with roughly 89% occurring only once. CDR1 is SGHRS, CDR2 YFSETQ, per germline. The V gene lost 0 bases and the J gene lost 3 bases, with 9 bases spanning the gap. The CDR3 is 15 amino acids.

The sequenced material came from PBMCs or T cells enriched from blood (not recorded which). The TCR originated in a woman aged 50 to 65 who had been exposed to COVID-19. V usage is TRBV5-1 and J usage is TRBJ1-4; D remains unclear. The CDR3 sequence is CASSLAAGSNEKLFF. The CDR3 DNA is TGCGCCAGCAGCTTGGCGGCAGGCTCTAATGAAAAACTGTTTTTT. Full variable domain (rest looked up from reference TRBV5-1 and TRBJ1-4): KAGVTQTPRYLIKTRGQQVTLSCSPISGHRSVSWYQQTPGQGLQFLFEYFSETQRNKGNFPGRFSGRQFSNSRSEMNVSTLELGDSALYLCASSLAAGSNEKLFFGSGTQLSVL.